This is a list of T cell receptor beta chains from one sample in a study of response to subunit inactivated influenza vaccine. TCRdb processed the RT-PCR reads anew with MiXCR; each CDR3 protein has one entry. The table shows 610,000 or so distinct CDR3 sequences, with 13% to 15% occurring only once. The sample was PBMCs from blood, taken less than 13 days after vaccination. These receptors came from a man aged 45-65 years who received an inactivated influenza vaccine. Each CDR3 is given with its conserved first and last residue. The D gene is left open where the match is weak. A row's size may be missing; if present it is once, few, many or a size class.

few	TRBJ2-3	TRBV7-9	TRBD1	TGTGCCAGCAGCTTAGGACAGGGCCCGCCAGATACGCAGTATTTT	CASSLGQGPPDTQYF
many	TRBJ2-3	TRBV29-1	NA	TGCAGCGGTCGACAGGGAGGGGGAGATACGCAGTATTTT	CSGRQGGGDTQYF
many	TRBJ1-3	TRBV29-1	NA	TGCAGCGTTGAACCGTCCTCTGGAAACACCATATATTTT	CSVEPSSGNTIYF
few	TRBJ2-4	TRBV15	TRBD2	TGTGCCACCAGCAGAGACGGGGGGGTTCAGTACTTC	CATSRDGGVQYF
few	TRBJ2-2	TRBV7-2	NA	TGTGCCAGCAGCTTAGACGGGACCTACACCGGGGAGCTGTTTTTT	CASSLDGTYTGELFF
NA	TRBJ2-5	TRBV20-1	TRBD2	TGCAGTGCTAGAGTAGCGGGAGGGCGGGGGACCCAGTACTTC	CSARVAGGRGTQYF
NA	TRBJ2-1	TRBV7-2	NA	TGTGCCAGCAGCTTAGACAGGTACGGCAATGAGCAGTTCTTC	CASSLDRYGNEQFF
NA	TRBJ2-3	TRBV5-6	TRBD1	TGTGCCAGCAGGGACAGGGGGCTGGGGGATACGCAGTATTTT	CASRDRGLGDTQYF
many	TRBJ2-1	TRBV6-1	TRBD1	TGTGCCAGCAGTGAGACAGGGAACAATGAGCAGTTCTTC	CASSETGNNEQFF
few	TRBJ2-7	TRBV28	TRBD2	TGTGCCAGCAGTTTTGGGTTAGCGGGCACGGTCGAGCAGTACTTC	CASSFGLAGTVEQYF
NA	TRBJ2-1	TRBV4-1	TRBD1	TGCGCCAGCAGCCAAGGGACAGGGGGCTGGTACAATGAGCAGTTCTTC	CASSQGTGGWYNEQFF
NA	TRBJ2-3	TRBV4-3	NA	TGCGCCAGCAGCCAAGAATGGACAACGGCCACAGATACGCAGTATTTT	CASSQEWTTATDTQYF
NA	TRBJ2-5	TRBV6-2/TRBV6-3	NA	TGTGCCAGCAACCTTCCTCCGGCGAGGAGGATCCAAGAGACCCAGAACTTC	CASNLPPARRIQETQNF
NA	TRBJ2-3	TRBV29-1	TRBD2	TGCAGCGCCGGACTAGCGGGAGGGCAGTATTTT	CSAGLAGGQYF
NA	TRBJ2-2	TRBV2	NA	TGTGCCAGCAGCGGGGCGGGGTCGAACACCGGGGAGCTGTTTTTT	CASSGAGSNTGELFF
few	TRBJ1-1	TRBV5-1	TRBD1	TGCGCCAGCAGCGCTGGGAGACAGGGGGGAGCTTTCTTT	CASSAGRQGGAFF
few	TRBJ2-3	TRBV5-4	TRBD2	TGTGCCAGCCACGGACTAGCGGGGGTGCCCGGCACAGATACGCAGTATTTT	CASHGLAGVPGTDTQYF
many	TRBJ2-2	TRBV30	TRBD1	TGTGCCTGGAGAGGGGGCAGGAAAAACACCGGGGAGCTGTTTTTT	CAWRGGRKNTGELFF
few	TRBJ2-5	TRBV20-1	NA	TGCAGTGCTAGAGAAAAGGGGCTAGAGACCCAGTACTTC	CSAREKGLETQYF
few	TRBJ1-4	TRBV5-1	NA	TGCGCCAGCAGCTTGGCTGGAACCTATAATGAAAAACTGTTTTTT	CASSLAGTYNEKLFF
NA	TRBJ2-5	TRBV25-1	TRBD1	TGTGCCACCGCGGACAGGGAAGAGACCCAGTACTTC	CATADREETQYF
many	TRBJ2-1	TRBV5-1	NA	TGCGCCAGCAGCCAATACACCGCCGGTGGAGAGCAGTTCTTC	CASSQYTAGGEQFF
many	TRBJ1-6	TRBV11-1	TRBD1	TGTGCCAGCAGCTGGGATGGACAGGGTAATTCACCCCTCCACTTT	CASSWDGQGNSPLHF
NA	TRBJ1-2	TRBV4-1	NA	TGCGCCAGCAGCCAAGAATGGGACCGACCCCGGGGCTACACCTTC	CASSQEWDRPRGYTF
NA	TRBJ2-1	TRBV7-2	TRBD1	TGTGCCAGCAGTAAACAGGGGCGCCACGGTGAGCAGTTCTTC	CASSKQGRHGEQFF
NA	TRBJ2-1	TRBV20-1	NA	TGCAGTGCTAGAGATAGGAGGATCACCACCTCCTACAATGAGCAGTTCTTC	CSARDRRITTSYNEQFF
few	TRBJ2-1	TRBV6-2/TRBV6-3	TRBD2	TGTGCCAGCAGAAAACAGACTAGCGGGGGGGTTTCAACCTACAATGAGCAGTTCTTC	CASRKQTSGGVSTYNEQFF